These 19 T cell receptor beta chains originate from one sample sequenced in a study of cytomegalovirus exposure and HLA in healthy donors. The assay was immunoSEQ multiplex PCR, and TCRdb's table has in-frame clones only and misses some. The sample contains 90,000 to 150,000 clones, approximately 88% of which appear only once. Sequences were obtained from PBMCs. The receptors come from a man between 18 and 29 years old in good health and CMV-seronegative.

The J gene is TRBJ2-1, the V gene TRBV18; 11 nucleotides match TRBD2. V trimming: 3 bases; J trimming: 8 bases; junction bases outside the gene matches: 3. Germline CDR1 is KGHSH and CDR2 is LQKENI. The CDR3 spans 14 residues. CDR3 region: CASSPGLAADEQFF. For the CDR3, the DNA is TGTGCCAGCTCACCGGGACTAGCGGCGGATGAGCAGTTCTTC.

The chain's CDR3 is CASSARDRVKLFF. In DNA form, the CDR3 reads TGTGCCAGCAGCGCCCGGGACAGGGTGAAACTGTTTTTT. V gene TRBV7-2 combines with J gene TRBJ1-4, with 9 bases that match TRBD1. The germline V gene has CDR1 SGHTA and CDR2 FQGNSA. The ends lost 5 bases at V and 11 bases at J; junction bases unmatched: 6. The CDR3 is made up of 13 amino acids.

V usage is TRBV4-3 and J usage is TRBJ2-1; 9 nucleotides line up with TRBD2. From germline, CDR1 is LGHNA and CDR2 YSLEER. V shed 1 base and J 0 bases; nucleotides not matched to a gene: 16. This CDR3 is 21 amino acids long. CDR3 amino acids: CASSQGLGGGEIYGSYNEQFF. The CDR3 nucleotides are TGCGCCAGCAGCCAAGGTCTAGGCGGGGGGGAGATCTATGGCTCCTACAATGAGCAGTTCTTC.

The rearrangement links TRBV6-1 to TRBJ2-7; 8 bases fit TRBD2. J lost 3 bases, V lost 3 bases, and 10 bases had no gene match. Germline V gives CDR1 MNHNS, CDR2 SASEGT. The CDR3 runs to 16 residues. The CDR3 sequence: CASSEILAGSDYEQYF. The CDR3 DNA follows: TGTGCCAGCAGTGAGATATTAGCGGGGTCAGACTACGAGCAGTACTTC.

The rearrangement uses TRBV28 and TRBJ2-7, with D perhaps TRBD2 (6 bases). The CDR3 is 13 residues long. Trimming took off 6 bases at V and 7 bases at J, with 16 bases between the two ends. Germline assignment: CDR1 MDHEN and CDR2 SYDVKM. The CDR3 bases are TGTGCCAGCAGACAAGGGACTTTATGGGAGCAGTACTTC. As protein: CASRQGTLWEQYF.

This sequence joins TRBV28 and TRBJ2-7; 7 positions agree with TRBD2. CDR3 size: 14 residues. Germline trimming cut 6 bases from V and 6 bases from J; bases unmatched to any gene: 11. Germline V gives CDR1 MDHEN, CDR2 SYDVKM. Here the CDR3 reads CASRGRGVLSEQYF. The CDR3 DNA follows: TGTGCCAGCAGGGGCCGGGGGGTCCTCTCCGAGCAGTACTTC. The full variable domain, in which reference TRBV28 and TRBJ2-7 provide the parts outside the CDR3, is DVKVTQSSRYLVKRTGEKVFLECVQDMDHENMFWYRQDPGLGLRLIYFSYDVKMKEKGDIPEGYSVSREKKERFSLILESASTNQTSMYLCASRGRGVLSEQYFGPGTRLTVT.

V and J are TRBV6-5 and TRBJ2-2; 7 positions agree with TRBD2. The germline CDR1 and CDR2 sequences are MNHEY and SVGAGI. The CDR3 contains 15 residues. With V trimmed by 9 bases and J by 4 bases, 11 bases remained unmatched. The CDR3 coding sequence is TGTGCCAGTGCCTTTGCGGGAGACGGCACCGGGGAGCTGTTTTTT. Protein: CASAFAGDGTGELFF.

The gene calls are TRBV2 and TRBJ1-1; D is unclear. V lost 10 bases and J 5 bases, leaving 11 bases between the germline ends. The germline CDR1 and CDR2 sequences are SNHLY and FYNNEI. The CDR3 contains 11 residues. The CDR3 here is CAIRNRTEAFF. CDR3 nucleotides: TGTGCCATTCGAAACAGAACTGAAGCTTTCTTT.

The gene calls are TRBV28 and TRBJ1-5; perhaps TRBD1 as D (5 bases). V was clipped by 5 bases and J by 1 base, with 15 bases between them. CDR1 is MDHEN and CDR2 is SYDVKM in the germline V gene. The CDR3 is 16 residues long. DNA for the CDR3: TGTGCCAGCAGTGAAAGCGGGACGGGGAGCAATCAGCCCCAGCATTTT. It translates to CASSESGTGSNQPQHF.

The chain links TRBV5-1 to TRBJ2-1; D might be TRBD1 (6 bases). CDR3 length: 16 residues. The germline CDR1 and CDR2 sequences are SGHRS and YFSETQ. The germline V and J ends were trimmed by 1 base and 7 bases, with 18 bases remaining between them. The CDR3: CASSLPGQQVLNEQFF. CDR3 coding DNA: TGCGCCAGCAGCTTGCCCGGACAGCAGGTATTGAATGAGCAGTTCTTC.

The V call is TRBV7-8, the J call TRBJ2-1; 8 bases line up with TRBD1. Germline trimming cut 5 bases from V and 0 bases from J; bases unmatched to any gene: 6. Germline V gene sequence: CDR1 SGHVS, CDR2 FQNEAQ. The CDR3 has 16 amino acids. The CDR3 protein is CASSGIGQGSYNEQFF. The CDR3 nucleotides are TGTGCCAGCAGCGGAATAGGACAGGGCTCCTACAATGAGCAGTTCTTC.

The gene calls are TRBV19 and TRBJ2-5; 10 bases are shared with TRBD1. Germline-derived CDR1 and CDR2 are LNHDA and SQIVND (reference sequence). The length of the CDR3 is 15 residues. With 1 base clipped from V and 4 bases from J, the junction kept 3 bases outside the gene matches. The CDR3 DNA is TGTGCCAGTAGTATAGGGGGACAGGGGAGAGAGACCCAGTACTTC. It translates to CASSIGGQGRETQYF.

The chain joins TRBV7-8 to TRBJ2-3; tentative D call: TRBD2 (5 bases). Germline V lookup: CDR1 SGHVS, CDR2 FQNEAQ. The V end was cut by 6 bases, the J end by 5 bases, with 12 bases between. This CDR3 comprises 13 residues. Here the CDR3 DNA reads TGTGCCAGCAGTTTCCCCGGGGAAGATACGCAGTATTTT. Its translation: CASSFPGEDTQYF.

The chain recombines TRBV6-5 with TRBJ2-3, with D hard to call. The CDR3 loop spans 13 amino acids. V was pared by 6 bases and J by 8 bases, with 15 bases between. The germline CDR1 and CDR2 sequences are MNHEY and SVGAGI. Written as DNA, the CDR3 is TGTGCCAGCAGACCATCCCTTAGTAGTACGCAGTATTTT. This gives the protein CASRPSLSSTQYF.

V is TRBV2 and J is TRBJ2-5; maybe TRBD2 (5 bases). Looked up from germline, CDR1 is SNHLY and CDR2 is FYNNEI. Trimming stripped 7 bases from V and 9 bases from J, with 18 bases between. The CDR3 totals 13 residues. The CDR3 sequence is CASNFREGAAQYF. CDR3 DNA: TGTGCCAGCAACTTCAGAGAGGGCGCGGCCCAGTACTTC.

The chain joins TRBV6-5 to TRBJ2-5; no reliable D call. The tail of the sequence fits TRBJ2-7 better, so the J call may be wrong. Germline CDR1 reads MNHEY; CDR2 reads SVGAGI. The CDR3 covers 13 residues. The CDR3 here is CASSYSVSYEQYF. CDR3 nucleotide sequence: TGTGCCAGCAGTTACTCGGTTAGTTACGAGCAGTACTTC.

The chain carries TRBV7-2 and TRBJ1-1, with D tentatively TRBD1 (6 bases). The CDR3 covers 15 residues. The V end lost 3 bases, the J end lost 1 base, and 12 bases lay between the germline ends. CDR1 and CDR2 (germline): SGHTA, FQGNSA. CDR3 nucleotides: TGTGCCAGCAGCTTTTCCGGACAGAGGAACACTGAAGCTTTCTTT. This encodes CASSFSGQRNTEAFF.

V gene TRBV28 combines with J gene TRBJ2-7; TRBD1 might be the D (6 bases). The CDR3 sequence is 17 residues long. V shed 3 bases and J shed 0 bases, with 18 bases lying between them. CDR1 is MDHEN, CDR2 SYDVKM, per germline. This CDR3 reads CASSFFTGTTSSYEQYF. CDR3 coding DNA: TGTGCCAGCAGTTTCTTCACCGGGACAACGAGCTCCTACGAGCAGTACTTC. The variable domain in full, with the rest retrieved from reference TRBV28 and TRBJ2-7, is DVKVTQSSRYLVKRTGEKVFLECVQDMDHENMFWYRQDPGLGLRLIYFSYDVKMKEKGDIPEGYSVSREKKERFSLILESASTNQTSMYLCASSFFTGTTSSYEQYFGPGTRLTVT.

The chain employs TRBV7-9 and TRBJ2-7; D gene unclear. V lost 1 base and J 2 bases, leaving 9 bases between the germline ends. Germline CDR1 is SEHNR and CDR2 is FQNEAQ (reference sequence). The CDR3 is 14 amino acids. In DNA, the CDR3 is TGTGCCAGCAGCTTAGGACCCGGAGCCTACGAGCAGTACTTC. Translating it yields CASSLGPGAYEQYF.